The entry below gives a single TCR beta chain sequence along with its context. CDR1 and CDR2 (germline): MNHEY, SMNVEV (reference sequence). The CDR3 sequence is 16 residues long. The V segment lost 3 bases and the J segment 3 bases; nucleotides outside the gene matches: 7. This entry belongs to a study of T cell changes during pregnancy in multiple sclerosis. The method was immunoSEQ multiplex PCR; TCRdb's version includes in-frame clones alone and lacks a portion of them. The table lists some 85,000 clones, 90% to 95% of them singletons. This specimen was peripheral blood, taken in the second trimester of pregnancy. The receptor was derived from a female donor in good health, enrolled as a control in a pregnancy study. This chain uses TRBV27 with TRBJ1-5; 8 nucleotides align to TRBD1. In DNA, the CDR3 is TGTGCCAGCAGTTTTGTGGCAGGGGGCTTCAATCAGCCCCAGCATTTT. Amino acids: CASSFVAGGFNQPQHF.